This T cell receptor (beta chain) was identified during a study of cytomegalovirus exposure and HLA in healthy donors. Study-wide results and caveats: HLA alleles showed associations with 16,951 TCR beta sequences in a later analysis, at a 0.05 false discovery rate. In a later analysis, TCR association rates varied by HLA locus: DRB1 most, HLA-C fewest. Researchers catalogued roughly 170 TCR beta chains as cytomegalovirus-associated.

Concerning this clone: The antigen remains unidentified. An end of the junction does not agree with germline; a read error may underlie this.

It was with 60 Vbeta and 13 Jbeta primers that the PCR ran. TCRdb's table, derived via immunoSEQ multiplex PCR, lists solely in-frame clones and lacks some. The sample has around 190,000 clones, roughly four fifths seen once. The clonotype originates from a man aged 30 to 39 in good health and CMV-seronegative. The sample consisted of PBMCs.

DNA for the CDR3: TGTGCTAGCAGCCAGGGTGGGGGGAATGAGCAGTTCTTC. This codes for CASSQGGGNEQFF. The rearrangement uses TRBV7-7 and TRBJ2-1, with a weak D call TRBD2 (6 bases). Germline values: CDR1 SSHAT, CDR2 FNYEAQ (reference sequence). The CDR3 is 13 residues long.